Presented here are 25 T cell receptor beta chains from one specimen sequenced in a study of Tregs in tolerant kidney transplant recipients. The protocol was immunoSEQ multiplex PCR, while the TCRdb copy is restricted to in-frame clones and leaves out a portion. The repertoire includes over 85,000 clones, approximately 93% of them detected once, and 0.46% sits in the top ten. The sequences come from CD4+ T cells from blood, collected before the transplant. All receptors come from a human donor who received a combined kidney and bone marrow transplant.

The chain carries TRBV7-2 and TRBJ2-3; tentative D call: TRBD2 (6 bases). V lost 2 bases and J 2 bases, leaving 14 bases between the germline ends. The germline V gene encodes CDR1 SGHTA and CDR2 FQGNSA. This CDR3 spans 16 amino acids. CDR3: CASSLFQLANTDTQYF. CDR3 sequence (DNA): TGTGCCAGCAGCTTATTTCAGCTAGCGAACACAGATACGCAGTATTTT.

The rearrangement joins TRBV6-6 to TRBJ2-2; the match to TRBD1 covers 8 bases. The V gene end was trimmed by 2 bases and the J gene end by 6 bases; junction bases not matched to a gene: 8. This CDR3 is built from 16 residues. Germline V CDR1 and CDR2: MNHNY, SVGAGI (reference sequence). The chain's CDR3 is CASSYPQGGNSGELFF. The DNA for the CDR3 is TGTGCCAGCAGTTACCCACAGGGGGGCAACTCCGGGGAGCTGTTTTTT.

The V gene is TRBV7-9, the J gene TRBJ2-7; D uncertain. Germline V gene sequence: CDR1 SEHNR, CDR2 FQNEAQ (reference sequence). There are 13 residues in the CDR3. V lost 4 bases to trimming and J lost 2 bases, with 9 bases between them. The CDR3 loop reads CASSSVFTYEQYF. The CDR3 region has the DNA TGTGCCAGCAGCTCGGTCTTTACCTACGAGCAGTACTTC.

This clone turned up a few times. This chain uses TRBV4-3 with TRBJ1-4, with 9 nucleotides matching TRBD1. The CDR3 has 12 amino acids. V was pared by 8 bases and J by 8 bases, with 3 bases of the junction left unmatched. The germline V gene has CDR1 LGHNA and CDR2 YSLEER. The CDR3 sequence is CASGTGKEKLFF. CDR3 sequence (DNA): TGCGCCAGCGGGACAGGGAAGGAAAAACTGTTTTTT.

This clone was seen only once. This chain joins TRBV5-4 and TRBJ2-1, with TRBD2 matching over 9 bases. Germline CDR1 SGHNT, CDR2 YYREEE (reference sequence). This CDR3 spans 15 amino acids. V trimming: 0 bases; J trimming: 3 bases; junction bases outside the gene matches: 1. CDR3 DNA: TGTGCCAGCAGCTTGGGACTAGCGGACTACAATGAGCAGTTCTTC. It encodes CASSLGLADYNEQFF.

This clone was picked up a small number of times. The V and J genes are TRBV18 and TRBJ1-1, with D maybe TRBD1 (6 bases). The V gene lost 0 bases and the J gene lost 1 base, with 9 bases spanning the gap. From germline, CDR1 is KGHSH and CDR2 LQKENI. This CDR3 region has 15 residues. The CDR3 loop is CASSPPLGANTEAFF. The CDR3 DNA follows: TGTGCCAGCTCACCACCTTTGGGGGCGAACACTGAAGCTTTCTTT. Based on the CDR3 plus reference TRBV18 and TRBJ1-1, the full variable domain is NAGVMQNPRHLVRRRGQEARLRCSPMKGHSHVYWYRQLPEEGLKFMVYLQKENIIDESGMPKERFSAEFPKEGPSILRIQQVVRGDSAAYFCASSPPLGANTEAFFGQGTRLTVV.

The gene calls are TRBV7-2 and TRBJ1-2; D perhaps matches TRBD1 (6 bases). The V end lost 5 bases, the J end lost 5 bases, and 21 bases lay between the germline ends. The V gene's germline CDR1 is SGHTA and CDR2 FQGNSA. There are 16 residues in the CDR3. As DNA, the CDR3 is TGTGCCAGCAGCGGCAGAGGGAACGACAGGTTTTATGGCTACACCTTC. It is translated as CASSGRGNDRFYGYTF.

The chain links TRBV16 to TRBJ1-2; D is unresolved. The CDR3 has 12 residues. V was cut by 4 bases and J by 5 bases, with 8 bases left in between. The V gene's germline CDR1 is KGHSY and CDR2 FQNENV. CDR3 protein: CASSLSYYGYTF. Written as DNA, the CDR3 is TGTGCCAGCAGCCTTTCGTATTATGGCTACACCTTC.

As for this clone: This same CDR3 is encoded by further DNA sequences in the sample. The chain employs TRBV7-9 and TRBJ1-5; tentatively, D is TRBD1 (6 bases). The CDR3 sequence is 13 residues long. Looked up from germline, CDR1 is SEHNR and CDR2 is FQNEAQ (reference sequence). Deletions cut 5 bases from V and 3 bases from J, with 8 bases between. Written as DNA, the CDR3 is TGTGCCAGCAGCCGGACAGACAATCAGCCCCAGCATTTT. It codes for CASSRTDNQPQHF.

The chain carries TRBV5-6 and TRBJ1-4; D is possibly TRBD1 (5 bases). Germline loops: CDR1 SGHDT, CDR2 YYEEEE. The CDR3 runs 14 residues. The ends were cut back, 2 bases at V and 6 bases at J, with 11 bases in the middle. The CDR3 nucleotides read TGTGCCAGCAGCTTTGGGCAGGGTGATGAAAAACTGTTTTTT. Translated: CASSFGQGDEKLFF.

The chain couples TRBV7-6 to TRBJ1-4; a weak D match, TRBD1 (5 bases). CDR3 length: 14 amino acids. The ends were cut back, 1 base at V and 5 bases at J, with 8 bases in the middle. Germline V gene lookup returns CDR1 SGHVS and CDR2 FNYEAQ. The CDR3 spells CASSLGTRNEKLFF. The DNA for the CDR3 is TGTGCCAGCAGCTTAGGGACAAGAAATGAAAAACTGTTTTTT.

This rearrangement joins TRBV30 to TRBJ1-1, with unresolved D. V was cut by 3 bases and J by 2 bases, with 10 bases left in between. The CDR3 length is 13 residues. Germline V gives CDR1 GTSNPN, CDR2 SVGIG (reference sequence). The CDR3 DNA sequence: TGTGCCTGGAGGGAGGGATCTAACACTGAAGCTTTCTTT. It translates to CAWREGSNTEAFF.

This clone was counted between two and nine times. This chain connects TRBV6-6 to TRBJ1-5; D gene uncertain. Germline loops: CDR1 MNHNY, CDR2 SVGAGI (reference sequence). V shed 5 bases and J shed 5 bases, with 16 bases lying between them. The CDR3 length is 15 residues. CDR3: CASSPRHPKDQPQHF. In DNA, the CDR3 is TGTGCCAGCAGTCCCCGACACCCGAAGGATCAGCCCCAGCATTTT.

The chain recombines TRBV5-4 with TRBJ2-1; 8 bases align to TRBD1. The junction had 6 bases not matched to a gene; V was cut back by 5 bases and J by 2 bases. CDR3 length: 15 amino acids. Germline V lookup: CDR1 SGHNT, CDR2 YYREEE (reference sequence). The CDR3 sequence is CASSPDRATYNEQFF. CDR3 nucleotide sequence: TGTGCCAGCAGTCCGGACAGGGCCACCTACAATGAGCAGTTCTTC.

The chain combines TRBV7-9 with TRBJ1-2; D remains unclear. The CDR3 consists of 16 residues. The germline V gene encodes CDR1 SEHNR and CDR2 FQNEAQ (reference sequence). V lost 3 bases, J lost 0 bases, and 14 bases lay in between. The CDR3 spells CASSFSILRANYGYTF. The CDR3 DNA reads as TGTGCCAGCAGCTTTTCAATCTTGAGGGCTAACTATGGCTACACCTTC.

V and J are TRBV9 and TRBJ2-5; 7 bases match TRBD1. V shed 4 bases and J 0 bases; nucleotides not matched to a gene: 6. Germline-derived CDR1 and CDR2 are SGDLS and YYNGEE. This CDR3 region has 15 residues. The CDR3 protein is CASSKPTGNQETQYF. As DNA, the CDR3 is TGTGCCAGCAGCAAACCGACAGGGAACCAAGAGACCCAGTACTTC.

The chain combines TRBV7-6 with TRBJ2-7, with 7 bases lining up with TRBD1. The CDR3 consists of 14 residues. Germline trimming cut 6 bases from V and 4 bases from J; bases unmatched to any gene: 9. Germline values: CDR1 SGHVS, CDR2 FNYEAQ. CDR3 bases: TGTGCCAGCAGTTCAACCCGACAGGGATACGAGCAGTACTTC. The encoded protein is CASSSTRQGYEQYF.

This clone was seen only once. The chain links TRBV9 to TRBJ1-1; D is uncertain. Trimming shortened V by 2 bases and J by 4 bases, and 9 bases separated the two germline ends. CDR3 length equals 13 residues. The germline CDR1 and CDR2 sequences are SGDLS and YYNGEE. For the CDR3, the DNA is TGTGCCAGCAGCGTTTCCACGGGCACTGAAGCTTTCTTT. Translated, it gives CASSVSTGTEAFF.

CDR3 coding DNA: TGTGCCAGCAGCTTGGGCGCGGATATATACAATGAGCAGTTCTTC. Amino acids: CASSLGADIYNEQFF. The genes are TRBV5-4 and TRBJ2-1; D is unresolved. V lost 0 bases, J lost 4 bases, and 11 bases lay in between. Germline loops: CDR1 SGHNT, CDR2 YYREEE (reference sequence). This CDR3 is 15 amino acids long.

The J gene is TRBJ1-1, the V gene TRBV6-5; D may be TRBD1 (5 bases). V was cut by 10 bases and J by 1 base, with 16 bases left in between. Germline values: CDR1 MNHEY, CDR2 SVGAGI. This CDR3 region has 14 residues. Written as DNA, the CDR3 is TGTGCCATCTCCCTTCCGGGGGAGAACACTGAAGCTTTCTTT. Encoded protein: CAISLPGENTEAFF.

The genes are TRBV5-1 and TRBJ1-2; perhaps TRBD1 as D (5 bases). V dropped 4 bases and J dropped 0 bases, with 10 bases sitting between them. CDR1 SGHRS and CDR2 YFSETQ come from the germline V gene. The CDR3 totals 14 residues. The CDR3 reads CASSIDRANYGYTF. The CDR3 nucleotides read TGCGCCAGCAGCATAGACAGAGCTAACTATGGCTACACCTTC. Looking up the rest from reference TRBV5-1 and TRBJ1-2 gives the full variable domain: KAGVTQTPRYLIKTRGQQVTLSCSPISGHRSVSWYQQTPGQGLQFLFEYFSETQRNKGNFPGRFSGRQFSNSRSEMNVSTLELGDSALYLCASSIDRANYGYTFGSGTRLTVV.

The CDR3, as DNA: TGTGCCAGCAGCTTAGTACAGGACTCCTACGAGCAGTACTTC. The encoded protein is CASSLVQDSYEQYF. The gene calls are TRBV7-9 and TRBJ2-7, with TRBD1 as a possible D gene (5 bases). Deletions cut 1 base from V and 0 bases from J, with 7 bases between. This CDR3 comprises 14 residues. Germline V gene data show CDR1 as SEHNR and CDR2 as FQNEAQ (reference sequence).

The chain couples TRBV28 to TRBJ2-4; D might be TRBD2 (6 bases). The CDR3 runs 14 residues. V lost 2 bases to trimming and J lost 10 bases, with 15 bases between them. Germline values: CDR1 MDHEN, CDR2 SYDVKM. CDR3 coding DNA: TGTGCCAGCAGTTTACACCCGGGGGTGGATATTCAGTACTTC. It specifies CASSLHPGVDIQYF.

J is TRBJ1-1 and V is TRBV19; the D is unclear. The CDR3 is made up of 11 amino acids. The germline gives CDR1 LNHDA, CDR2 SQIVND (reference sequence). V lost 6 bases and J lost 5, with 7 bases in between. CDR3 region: CASRVQTEAFF. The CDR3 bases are TGTGCCAGTAGGGTACAGACTGAAGCTTTCTTT. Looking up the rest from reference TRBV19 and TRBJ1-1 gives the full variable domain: DGGITQSPKYLFRKEGQNVTLSCEQNLNHDAMYWYRQDPGQGLRLIYYSQIVNDFQKGDIAEGYSVSREKKESFPLTVTSAQKNPTAFYLCASRVQTEAFFGQGTRLTVV.

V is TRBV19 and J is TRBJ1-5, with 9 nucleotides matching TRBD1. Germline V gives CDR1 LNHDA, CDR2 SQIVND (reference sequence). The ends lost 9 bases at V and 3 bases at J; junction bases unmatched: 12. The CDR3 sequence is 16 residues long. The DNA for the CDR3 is TGTGCCAGCAGGGGACAGGGCGTTCTCCTCAATCAGCCCCAGCATTTT. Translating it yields CASRGQGVLLNQPQHF.